The rows below give T cell receptor beta chains drawn from one sample of a study of T cell responses to AZD1222 COVID-19 vaccine. TCRdb keeps only in-frame clones here, not all; method: immunoSEQ multiplex PCR. The repertoire holds 120,000 to 150,000 clones, with approximately 88% as singletons. The material was peripheral blood, obtained on day 0 of AZD1222 vaccination. The receptors derive from an adult in good health. Each CDR3 is given with its conserved first and last residue. Each record gives: clone size, J gene, V gene, CDR3 protein. Some rows mark clone size as missing; the rest say once, few, many or name a class of expanded clone.

few	TRBJ2-5	TRBV4-2	CASSQEMIKAGAQETQYF
NA	TRBJ2-1	TRBV5-1	CASSLDIGTSLVEQFF
NA	TRBJ2-7	TRBV11-2	CASSSGQGKNEQYF
NA	TRBJ2-5	TRBV24-1	CATSDPGPGTGGETQYF
once	TRBJ1-2	TRBV7-9	CASRSGDRRHYGYTF
NA	TRBJ1-2	TRBV16	CASSQSQGYTF
NA	TRBJ1-1	TRBV10-3	CAISQGSQTEAFF
NA	TRBJ2-1	TRBV5-4	CASSPPAGSLSYNEQFF
NA	TRBJ1-1	TRBV19	CASSASRGIMNTEAFF
NA	TRBJ2-5	TRBV2	CASSEVAGRETQYF
NA	TRBJ1-2	TRBV11-2	CASSPTSGAWDGYTF
NA	TRBJ2-7	TRBV6-5	CASSWAADEQYF
NA	TRBJ1-4	TRBV15	CATSRVRSRPTNEKLFF
NA	TRBJ2-5	TRBV5-5	CASSLWGPGQGQETQYF
NA	TRBJ1-2	TRBV3-1/TRBV3-2	CASSHHGSTGSGGYTF
NA	TRBJ1-1	TRBV13	CASSLEGYLNTEAFF
NA	TRBJ1-1	TRBV7-3	CASSLTGDSTEAFF
NA	TRBJ2-2	TRBV7-9	CASGTGQPNTGELFF
NA	TRBJ2-7	TRBV6-1	CASNPGQDPYEQYF
NA	TRBJ2-2	TRBV7-9	CASSFDTGELFF
once	TRBJ2-7	TRBV25-1	CASSEPGDSYEQYF
NA	TRBJ1-1	TRBV19	CATSSQMNTEAFF
NA	TRBJ2-2	TRBV30	CAWSVEYTGELFF
NA	TRBJ2-3	TRBV11-2	CASIKGKGLTDTQYF
NA	TRBJ1-1	TRBV28	CASSLGGRRDTEAFF
NA	TRBJ2-7	TRBV20-1	CSARENYEQYF
NA	TRBJ1-2	TRBV27	CASSPQGNYGYTF
NA	TRBJ1-1	TRBV4-2	CASSPPNGAGTEAFF
NA	TRBJ2-7	TRBV3-1/TRBV3-2	CASSQGSGATATYEQYF
NA	TRBJ2-7	TRBV5-1	CASSLGQVVDEQYF
NA	TRBJ1-5	TRBV18	CASSLRRDRAGNQPQHF
NA	TRBJ2-3	TRBV6-5	CASSSGGRTQYF
NA	TRBJ1-6	TRBV6-5	CASRSVALNSPLHF
NA	TRBJ2-3	TRBV7-9	CASTRGKDTQYF
NA	TRBJ2-4	TRBV12-3/TRBV12-4	CASSFTSSYIQYF
NA	TRBJ1-6	TRBV7-2	CASSLHDRVPLHF
NA	TRBJ1-1	TRBV7-2	CASSGQSMNTEAFF
NA	TRBJ1-1	TRBV5-5	CASSFATVANTEAFF
NA	TRBJ1-2	TRBV4-1	CASSQVGGPPRAHPSPRGYTF
NA	TRBJ1-5	TRBV18	CASSTTGTGGQPQHF
NA	TRBJ2-7	TRBV7-8	CASSLDSGLPSYEQYF
NA	TRBJ2-1	TRBV7-3	CASSPTASGGPNEQFF
NA	TRBJ2-1	TRBV7-2	CASSPTGTQIWRNEQFF
NA	TRBJ2-1	TRBV6-2/TRBV6-3	CASSADRTGGVPLPFF
few	TRBJ1-2	TRBV7-9	CASRPTGTGYGYTF
NA	TRBJ2-7	TRBV5-4	CASSRGGTTSYEQYF
NA	TRBJ1-1	TRBV11-2	CASSRQQGANTEAFF
NA	TRBJ1-2	TRBV28	CASRLLSSWTDFYGYTF
once	TRBJ2-6	TRBV6-1	CASSEEILGQSSGANVLTF
NA	TRBJ1-2	TRBV18	CASSPRTGNYGYTF